This entry describes one T cell receptor (beta chain). The CDR3 runs 12 residues. V lost 2 bases, J lost 6 bases, and 10 bases lay in between. Germline V gene data show CDR1 as GTSNPN and CDR2 as SVGIG (reference sequence). This sample was included in a study of blood T cell repertoires in COVID-19. In the study overall: Acute-phase and convalescent COVID-19 samples originated in the United States, Italy and Spain. In each case, the material was cDNA or gDNA derived from T cells, B-cell-depleted T cells, or PBMCs.

Authors' processing steps: Cell counts per sample came from amplifying reference gene primers. TCRdb's copy holds only in-frame clones and misses some; the assay was immunoSEQ multiplex PCR. V and J calls plus clone size are reproduced from that table; the DNA served to infer D and trimming. The sample lists 250,000 to 350,000 clones, around 89% occurring once. The chain is built from TRBV30 and TRBJ1-1; D perhaps matches TRBD1 (6 bases). The clonotype comes from a young man with acute or convalescent COVID-19. What was sequenced was peripheral blood. CDR3 sequence: CAWSRDRSEAFF. The CDR3 bases are TGTGCCTGGAGTCGAGACAGGTCTGAAGCTTTCTTT.